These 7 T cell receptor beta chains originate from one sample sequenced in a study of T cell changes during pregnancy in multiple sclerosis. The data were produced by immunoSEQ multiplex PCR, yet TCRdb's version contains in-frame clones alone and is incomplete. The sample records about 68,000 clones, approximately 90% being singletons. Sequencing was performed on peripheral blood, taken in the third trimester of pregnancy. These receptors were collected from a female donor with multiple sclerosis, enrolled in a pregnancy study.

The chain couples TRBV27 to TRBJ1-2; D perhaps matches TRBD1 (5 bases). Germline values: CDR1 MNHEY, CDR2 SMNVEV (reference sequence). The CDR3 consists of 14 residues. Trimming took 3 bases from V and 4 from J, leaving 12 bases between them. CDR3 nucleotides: TGTGCCAGCAGTTTTCCAGGGTCCCCCTATGGCTACACCTTC. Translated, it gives CASSFPGSPYGYTF.

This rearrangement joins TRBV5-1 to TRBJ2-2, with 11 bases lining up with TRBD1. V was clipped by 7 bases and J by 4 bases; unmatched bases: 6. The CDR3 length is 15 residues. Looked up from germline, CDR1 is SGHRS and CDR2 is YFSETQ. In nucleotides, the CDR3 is TGCGCCAGCGGGACAGGGGGAATTGCCACCGGGGAGCTGTTTTTT. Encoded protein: CASGTGGIATGELFF.

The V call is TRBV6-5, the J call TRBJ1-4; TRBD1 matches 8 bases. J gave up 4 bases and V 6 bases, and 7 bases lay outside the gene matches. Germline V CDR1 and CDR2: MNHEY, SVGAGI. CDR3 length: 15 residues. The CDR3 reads CASSPQGANNEKLFF. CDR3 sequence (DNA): TGTGCCAGCAGCCCCCAGGGGGCGAATAATGAAAAACTGTTTTTT.

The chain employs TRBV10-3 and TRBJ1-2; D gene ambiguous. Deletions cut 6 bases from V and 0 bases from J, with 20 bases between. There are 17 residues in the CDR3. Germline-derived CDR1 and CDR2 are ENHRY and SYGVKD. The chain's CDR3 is CAISENKAGGANYGYTF. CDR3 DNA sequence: TGTGCCATCAGCGAGAATAAGGCGGGCGGCGCTAACTATGGCTACACCTTC.

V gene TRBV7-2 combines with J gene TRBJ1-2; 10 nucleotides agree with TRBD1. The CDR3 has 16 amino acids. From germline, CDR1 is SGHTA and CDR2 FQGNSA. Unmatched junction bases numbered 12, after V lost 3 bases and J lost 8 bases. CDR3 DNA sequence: TGTGCCAGCAGCTTGGGCCGGGACAGGGGTGGGAAGGGCTACACCTTC. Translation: CASSLGRDRGGKGYTF.

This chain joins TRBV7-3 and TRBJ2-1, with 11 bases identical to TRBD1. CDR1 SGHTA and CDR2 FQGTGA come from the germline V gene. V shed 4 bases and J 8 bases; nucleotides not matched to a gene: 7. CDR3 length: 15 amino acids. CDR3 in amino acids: CASSWGQGEFDEQFF. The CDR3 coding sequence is TGTGCCAGCAGCTGGGGACAGGGGGAATTCGATGAGCAGTTCTTC. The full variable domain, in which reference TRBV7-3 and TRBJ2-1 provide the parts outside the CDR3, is GAGVSQTPSNKVTEKGKYVELRCDPISGHTALYWYRQSLGQGPEFLIYFQGTGAADDSGLPNDRFFAVRPEGSVSTLKIQRTERGDSAVYLCASSWGQGEFDEQFFGPGTRLTVL.

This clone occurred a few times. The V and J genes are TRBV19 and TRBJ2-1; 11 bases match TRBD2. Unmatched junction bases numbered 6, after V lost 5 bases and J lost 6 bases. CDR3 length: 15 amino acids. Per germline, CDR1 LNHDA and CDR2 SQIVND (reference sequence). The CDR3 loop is CASSATSGTFNEQFF. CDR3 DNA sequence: TGTGCCAGTAGTGCGACTAGCGGGACTTTCAATGAGCAGTTCTTC.